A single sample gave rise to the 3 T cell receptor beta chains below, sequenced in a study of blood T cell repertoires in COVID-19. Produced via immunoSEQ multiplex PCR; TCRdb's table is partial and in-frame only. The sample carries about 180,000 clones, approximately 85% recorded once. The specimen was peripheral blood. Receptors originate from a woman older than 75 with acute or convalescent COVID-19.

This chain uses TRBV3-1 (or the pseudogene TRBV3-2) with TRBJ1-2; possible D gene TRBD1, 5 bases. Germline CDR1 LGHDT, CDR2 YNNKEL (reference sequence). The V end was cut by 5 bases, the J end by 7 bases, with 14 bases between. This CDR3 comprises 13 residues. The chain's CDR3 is CASSYGHVGGYTF. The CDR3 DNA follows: TGTGCCAGCAGCTACGGACACGTGGGTGGCTACACCTTC.

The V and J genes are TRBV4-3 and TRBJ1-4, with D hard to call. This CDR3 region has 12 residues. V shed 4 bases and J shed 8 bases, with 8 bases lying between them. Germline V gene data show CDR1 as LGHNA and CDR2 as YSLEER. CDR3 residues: CASSRAGEKLFF. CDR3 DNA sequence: TGCGCCAGCAGCCGTGCGGGGGAAAAACTGTTTTTT.

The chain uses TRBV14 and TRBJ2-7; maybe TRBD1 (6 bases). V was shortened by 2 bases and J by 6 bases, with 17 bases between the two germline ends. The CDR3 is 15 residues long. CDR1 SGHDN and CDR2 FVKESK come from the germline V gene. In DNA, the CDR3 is TGTGCCAGCAGCCAATCGCAACAGGGTGGAAGCGAGCAGTACTTC. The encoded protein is CASSQSQQGGSEQYF.